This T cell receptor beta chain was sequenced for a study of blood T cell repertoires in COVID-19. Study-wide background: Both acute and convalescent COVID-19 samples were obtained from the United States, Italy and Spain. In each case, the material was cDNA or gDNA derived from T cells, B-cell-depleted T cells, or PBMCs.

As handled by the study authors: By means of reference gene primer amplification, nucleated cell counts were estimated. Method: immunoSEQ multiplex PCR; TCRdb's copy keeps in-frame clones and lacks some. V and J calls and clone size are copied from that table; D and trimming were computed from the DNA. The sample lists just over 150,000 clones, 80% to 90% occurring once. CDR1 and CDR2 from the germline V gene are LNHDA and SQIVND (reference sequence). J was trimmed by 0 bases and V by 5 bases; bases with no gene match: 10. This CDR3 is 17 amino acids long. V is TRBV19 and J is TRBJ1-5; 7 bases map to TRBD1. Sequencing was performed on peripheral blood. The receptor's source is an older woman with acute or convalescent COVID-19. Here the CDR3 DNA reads TGTGCCAGTAGTTCGAGACAGGGCCTGTATAGCAATCAGCCCCAGCATTTT. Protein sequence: CASSSRQGLYSNQPQHF.